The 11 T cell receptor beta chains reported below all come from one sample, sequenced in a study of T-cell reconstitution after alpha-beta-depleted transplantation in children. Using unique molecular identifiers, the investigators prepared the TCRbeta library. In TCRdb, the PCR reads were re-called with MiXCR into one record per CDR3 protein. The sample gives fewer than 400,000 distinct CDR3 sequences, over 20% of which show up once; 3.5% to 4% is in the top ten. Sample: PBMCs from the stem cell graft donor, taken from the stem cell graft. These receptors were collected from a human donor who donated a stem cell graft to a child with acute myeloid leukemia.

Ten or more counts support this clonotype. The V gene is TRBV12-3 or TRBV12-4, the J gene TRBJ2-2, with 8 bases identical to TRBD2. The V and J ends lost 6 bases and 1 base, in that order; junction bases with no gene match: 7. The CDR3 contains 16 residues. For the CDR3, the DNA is TGTGCCAGCAGGAGAAGCGGGAGTCTGAACACCGGGGAGCTGTTTTTT. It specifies CASRRSGSLNTGELFF.

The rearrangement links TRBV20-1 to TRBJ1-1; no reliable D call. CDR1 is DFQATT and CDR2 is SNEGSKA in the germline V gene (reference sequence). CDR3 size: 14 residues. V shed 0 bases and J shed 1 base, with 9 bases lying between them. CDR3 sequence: CSAREGASNTEAFF. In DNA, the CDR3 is TGCAGTGCTAGAGAAGGTGCATCGAACACTGAAGCTTTCTTT.

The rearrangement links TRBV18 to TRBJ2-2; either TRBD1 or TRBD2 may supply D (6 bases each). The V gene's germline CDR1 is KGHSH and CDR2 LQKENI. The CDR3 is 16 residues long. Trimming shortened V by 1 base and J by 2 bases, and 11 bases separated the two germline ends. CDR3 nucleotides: TGTGCCAGCTCACCACGGCGGGACATCAACACCGGGGAGCTGTTTTTT. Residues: CASSPRRDINTGELFF.

CDR3 region: CASSLLYSGSPYEQYF. DNA of the CDR3: TGCGCCAGCAGCCTACTATATAGCGGGAGCCCCTACGAGCAGTACTTC. J is TRBJ2-7 and V is TRBV4-1; 9 bases agree with TRBD2. CDR3 length: 16 residues. CDR1 is MGHRA and CDR2 is YSYEKL in the germline V gene. Unmatched junction bases numbered 9, after V lost 4 bases and J lost 2 bases.

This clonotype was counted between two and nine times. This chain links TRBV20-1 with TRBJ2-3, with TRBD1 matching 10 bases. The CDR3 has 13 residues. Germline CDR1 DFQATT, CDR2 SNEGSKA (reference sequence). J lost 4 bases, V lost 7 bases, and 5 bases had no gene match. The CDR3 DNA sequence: TGCAGTGGACGGACAGGGGGTTCAGATACGCAGTATTTT. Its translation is CSGRTGGSDTQYF.

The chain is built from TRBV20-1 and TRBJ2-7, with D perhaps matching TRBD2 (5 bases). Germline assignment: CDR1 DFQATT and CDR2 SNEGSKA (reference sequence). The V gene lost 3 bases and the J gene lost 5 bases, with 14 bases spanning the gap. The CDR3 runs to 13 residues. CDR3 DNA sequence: TGCAGTGCTAGTTACGGGAATCTCCACGAGCAGTACTTC. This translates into CSASYGNLHEQYF.

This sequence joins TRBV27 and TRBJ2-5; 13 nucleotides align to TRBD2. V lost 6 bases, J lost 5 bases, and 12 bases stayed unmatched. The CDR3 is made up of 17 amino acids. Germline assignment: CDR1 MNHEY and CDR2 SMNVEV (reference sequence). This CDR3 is CASSSRRTSGRSETQYF. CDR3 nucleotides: TGTGCCAGCAGCTCTCGTCGGACTAGCGGGAGATCGGAGACCCAGTACTTC.

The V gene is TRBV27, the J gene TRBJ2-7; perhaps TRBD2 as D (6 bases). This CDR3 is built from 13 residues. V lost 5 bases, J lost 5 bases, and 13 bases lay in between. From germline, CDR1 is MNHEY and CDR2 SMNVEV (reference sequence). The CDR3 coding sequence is TGTGCCAGCAGTCTTTCGGGGAGGAACGAGCAGTACTTC. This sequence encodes CASSLSGRNEQYF.

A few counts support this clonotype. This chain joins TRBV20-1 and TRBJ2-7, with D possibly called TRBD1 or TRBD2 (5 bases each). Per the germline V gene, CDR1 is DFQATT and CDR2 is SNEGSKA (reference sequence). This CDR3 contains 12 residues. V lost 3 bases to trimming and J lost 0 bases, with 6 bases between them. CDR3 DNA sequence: TGCAGTGCTAGGGGGACCTCCTACGAGCAGTACTTC. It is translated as CSARGTSYEQYF.

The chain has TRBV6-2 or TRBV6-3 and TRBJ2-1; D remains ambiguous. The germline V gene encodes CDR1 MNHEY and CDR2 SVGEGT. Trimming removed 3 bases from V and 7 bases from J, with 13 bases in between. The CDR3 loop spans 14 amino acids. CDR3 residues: CASSYLNSENEQFF. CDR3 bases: TGTGCCAGCAGTTATCTTAACAGTGAAAATGAGCAGTTCTTC.

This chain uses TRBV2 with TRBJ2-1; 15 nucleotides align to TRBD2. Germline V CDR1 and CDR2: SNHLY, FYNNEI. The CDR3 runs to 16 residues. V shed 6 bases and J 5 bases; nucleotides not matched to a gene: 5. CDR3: CASRRTSGRGNNEQFF. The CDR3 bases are TGTGCCAGCAGAAGGACTAGCGGGAGGGGAAACAATGAGCAGTTCTTC. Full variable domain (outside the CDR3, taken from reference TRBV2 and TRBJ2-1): EPEVTQTPSHQVTQMGQEVILRCVPISNHLYFYWYRQILGQKVEFLVSFYNNEISEKSEIFDDQFSVERPDGSNFTLKIRSTKLEDSAMYFCASRRTSGRGNNEQFFGPGTRLTVL.